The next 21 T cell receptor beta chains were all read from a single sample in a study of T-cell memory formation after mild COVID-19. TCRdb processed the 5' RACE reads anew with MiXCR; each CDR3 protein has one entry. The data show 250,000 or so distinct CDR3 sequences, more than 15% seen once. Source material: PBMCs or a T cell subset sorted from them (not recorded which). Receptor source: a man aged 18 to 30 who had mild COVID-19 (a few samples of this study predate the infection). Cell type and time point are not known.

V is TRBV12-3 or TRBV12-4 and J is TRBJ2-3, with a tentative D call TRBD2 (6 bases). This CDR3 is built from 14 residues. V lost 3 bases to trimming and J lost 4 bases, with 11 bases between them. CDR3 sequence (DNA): TGTGCCAGCAGTTTGCGGACTATGCCAGATACGCAGTATTTT. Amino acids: CASSLRTMPDTQYF.

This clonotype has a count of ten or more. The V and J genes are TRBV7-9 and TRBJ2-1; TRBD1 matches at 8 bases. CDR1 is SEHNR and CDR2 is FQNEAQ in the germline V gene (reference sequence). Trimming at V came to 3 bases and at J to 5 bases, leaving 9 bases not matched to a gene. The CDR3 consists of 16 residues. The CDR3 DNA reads TGTGCCAGCAGCTTGGGGCGGACAGGGCCGCACAATGAGCAGTTCTTC. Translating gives CASSLGRTGPHNEQFF.

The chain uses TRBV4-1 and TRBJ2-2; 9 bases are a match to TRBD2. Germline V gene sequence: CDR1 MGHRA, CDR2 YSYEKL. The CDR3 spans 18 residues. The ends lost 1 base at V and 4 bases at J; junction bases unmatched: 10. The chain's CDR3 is CASSQVPRRRGGTGELFF. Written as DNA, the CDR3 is TGCGCCAGCAGCCAAGTGCCTCGGAGGCGGGGGGGCACCGGGGAGCTGTTTTTT.

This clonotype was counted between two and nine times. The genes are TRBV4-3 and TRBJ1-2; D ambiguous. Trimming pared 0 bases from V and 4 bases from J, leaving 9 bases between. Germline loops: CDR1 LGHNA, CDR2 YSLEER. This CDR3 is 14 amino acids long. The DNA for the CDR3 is TGCGCCAGCAGCCAAGATCTTGCAGGCTATGGCTACACCTTC. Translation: CASSQDLAGYGYTF.

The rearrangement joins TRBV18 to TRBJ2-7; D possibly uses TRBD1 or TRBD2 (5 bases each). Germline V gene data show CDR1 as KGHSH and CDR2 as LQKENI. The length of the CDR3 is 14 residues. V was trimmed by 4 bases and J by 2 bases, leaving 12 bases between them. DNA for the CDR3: TGTGCCAGCTCACAAGAGACGGGACCCTACGAGCAGTACTTC. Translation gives CASSQETGPYEQYF.

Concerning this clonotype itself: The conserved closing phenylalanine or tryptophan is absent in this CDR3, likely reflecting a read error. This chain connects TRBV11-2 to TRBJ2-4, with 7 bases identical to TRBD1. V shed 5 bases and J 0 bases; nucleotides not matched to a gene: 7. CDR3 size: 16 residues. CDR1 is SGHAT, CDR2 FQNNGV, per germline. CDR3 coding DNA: TGTGCCAGCAGCAAAACAGGGGTGGGAGCCAAAAACATTCAGTACGTC. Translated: CASSKTGVGAKNIQYV.

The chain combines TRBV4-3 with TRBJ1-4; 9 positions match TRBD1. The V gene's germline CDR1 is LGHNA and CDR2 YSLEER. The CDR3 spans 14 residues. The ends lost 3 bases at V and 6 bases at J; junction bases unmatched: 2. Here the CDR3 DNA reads TGCGCCAGCAGCCAGGGACAGGGTGATGAAAAACTGTTTTTT. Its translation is CASSQGQGDEKLFF.

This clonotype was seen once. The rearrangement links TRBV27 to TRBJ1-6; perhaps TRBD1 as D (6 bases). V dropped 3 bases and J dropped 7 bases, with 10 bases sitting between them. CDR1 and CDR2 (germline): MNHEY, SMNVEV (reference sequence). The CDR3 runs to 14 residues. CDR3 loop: CASSFRGGNSPLHF. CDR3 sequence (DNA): TGTGCCAGCAGTTTTCGGGGGGGCAATTCACCCCTCCACTTT.

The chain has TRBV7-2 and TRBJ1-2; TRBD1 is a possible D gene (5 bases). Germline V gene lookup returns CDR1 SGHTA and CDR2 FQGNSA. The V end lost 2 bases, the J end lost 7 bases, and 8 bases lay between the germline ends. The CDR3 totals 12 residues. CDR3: CASSLTRVGYTF. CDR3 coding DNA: TGTGCCAGCAGCTTAACCAGGGTTGGCTACACCTTC.

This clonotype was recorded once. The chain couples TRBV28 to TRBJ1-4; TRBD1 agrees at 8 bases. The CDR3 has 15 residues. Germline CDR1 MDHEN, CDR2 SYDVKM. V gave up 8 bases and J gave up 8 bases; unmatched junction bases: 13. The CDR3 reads CASGQWTGTKEKLFF. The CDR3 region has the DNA TGTGCCAGCGGACAGTGGACAGGGACGAAAGAAAAACTGTTTTTT. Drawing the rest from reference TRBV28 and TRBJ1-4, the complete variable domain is DVKVTQSSRYLVKRTGEKVFLECVQDMDHENMFWYRQDPGLGLRLIYFSYDVKMKEKGDIPEGYSVSREKKERFSLILESASTNQTSMYLCASGQWTGTKEKLFFGSGTQLSVL.

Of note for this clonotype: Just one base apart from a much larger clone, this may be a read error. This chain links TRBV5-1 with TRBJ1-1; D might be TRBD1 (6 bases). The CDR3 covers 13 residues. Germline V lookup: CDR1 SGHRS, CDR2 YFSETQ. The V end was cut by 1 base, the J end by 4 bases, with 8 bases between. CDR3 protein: CASSLTGSTEAFF. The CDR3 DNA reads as TGCGCCAGCAGCTTGACAGGGAGCACTGAAGCTTTCTTT.

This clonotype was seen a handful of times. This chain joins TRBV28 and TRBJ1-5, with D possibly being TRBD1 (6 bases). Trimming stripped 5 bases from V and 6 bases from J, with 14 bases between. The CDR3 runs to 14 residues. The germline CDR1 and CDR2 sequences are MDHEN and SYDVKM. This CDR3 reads CASSPTGPRQPQHF. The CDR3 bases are TGTGCCAGCAGTCCCACAGGGCCTCGTCAGCCCCAGCATTTT.

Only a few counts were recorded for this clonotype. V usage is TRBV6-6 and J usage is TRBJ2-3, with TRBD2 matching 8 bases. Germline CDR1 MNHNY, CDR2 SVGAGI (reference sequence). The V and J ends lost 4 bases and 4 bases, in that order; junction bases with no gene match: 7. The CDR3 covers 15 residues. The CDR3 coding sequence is TGTGCCAGCAGTTTCGGAGCGGGGGTGGCAGATACGCAGTATTTT. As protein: CASSFGAGVADTQYF.

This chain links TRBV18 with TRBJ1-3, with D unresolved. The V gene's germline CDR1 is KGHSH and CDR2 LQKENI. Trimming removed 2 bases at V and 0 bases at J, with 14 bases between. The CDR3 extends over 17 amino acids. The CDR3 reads CASSPWSAELSGNTIYF. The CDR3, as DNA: TGTGCCAGCTCACCATGGTCGGCAGAGCTCTCTGGAAACACCATATATTTT.

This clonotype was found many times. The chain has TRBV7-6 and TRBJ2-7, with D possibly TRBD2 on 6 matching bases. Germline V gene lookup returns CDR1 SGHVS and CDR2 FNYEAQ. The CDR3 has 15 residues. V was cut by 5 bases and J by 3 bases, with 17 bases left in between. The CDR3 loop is CASSLGTGTVYEQYF. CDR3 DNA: TGTGCCAGCAGCCTTGGGACCGGGACTGTCTACGAGCAGTACTTC.

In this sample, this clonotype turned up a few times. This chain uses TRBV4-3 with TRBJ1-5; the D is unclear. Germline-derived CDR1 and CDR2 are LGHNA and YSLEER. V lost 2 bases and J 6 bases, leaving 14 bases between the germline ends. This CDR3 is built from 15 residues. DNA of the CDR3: TGCGCCAGCAGCCAACAGAGGGAGGGAGGTCAGCCCCAGCATTTT. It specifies CASSQQREGGQPQHF.

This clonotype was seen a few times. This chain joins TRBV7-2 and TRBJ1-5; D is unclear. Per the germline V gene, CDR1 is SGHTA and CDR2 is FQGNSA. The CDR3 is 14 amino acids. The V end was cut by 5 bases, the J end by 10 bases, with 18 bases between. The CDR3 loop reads CASSPSPRHLPQHF. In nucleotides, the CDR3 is TGTGCCAGCAGCCCAAGCCCCAGACACTTACCCCAGCATTTT.

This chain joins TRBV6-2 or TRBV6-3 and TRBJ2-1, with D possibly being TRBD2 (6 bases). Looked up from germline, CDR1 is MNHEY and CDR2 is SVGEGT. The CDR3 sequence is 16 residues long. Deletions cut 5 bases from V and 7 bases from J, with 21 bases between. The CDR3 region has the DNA TGTGCCAGCAGTAAGGTCATTACGGGGGAGTGGAATGAGCAGTTCTTC. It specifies CASSKVITGEWNEQFF.

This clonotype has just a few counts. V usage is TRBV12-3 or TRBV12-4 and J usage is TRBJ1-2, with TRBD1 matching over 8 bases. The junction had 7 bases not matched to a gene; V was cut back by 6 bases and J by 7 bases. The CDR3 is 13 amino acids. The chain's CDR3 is CASSQTGDGGYTF. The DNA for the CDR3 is TGTGCCAGCAGCCAGACAGGGGACGGTGGCTACACCTTC.

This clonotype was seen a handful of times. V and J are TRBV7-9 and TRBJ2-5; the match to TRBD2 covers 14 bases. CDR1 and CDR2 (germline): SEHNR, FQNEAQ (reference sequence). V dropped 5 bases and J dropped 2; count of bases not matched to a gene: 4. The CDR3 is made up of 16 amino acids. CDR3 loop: CASSRGLAGGQETQYF. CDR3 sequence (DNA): TGTGCCAGCAGCCGAGGACTAGCGGGGGGTCAAGAGACCCAGTACTTC.

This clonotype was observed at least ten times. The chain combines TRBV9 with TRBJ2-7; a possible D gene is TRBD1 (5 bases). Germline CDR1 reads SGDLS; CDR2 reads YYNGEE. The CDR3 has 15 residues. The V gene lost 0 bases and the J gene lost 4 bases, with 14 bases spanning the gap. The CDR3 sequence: CASSVVARAPYEQYV. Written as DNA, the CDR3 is TGTGCCAGCAGCGTAGTGGCCAGGGCCCCTTACGAGCAGTACGTC.